Described below is a single TCR beta chain sequence and its context. Its antigen is currently unknown. These data originate in a study of cytomegalovirus exposure and HLA in healthy donors. The PCR contained 60 Vbeta and 13 Jbeta primers. Clones were sequenced by immunoSEQ multiplex PCR, and TCRdb holds only the in-frame ones, with some missing. The table records approximately 170,000 clones, 60% to 80% of them present only once. Broader study findings: Earlier analysis looked at TCR beta V segments, and most were productive about 90% or about 30% of the time. Reports described diagnosis of cytomegalovirus status by the classifier as highly specific and sensitive. Sequencing depth roughly uniform across donors was assumed in presence/absence analyses.

The TCR comes from a woman younger than 45 in good health and CMV-seropositive. Sequencing was carried out using PBMCs.

Written as DNA, the CDR3 is TGTGCCAGCAGCCAACTTCCGACTAGCGGGAGAGATACGCAGTATTTT. It is translated as CASSQLPTSGRDTQYF. J is TRBJ2-3 and V is TRBV7-8; TRBD2 aligns across 12 bases. The CDR3 has 16 residues. In germline, CDR1 is SGHVS, CDR2 FQNEAQ. The J segment lost 5 bases and the V segment lost 5 bases, leaving 8 bases of the junction unmatched.